The clone carrying this T cell receptor beta chain has only a few counts. Patients from Seattle were sampled longitudinally, starting during active infection. Assay: immunoSEQ multiplex PCR; the TCRdb copy retains only in-frame clones and omits some. The sample shows some 140,000 clones, about 85% of them seen only once. The V gene end was trimmed by 3 bases and the J gene end by 7 bases; junction bases not matched to a gene: 6. Looked up from germline, CDR1 is SEHNR and CDR2 is FQNEAQ (reference sequence). This CDR3 has 16 amino acids. The sample belongs to a study of blood T cell repertoires in COVID-19.

The receptor's source is a man aged 55 to 70 with COVID-19, enrolled during active disease. The chain combines TRBV7-9 with TRBJ2-2; 12 bases fit TRBD2. The specimen was peripheral blood. The CDR3 spells CASSFKTSGSGGELFF. The CDR3, as DNA: TGTGCCAGCAGCTTTAAGACTAGCGGGAGTGGCGGGGAGCTGTTTTTT.